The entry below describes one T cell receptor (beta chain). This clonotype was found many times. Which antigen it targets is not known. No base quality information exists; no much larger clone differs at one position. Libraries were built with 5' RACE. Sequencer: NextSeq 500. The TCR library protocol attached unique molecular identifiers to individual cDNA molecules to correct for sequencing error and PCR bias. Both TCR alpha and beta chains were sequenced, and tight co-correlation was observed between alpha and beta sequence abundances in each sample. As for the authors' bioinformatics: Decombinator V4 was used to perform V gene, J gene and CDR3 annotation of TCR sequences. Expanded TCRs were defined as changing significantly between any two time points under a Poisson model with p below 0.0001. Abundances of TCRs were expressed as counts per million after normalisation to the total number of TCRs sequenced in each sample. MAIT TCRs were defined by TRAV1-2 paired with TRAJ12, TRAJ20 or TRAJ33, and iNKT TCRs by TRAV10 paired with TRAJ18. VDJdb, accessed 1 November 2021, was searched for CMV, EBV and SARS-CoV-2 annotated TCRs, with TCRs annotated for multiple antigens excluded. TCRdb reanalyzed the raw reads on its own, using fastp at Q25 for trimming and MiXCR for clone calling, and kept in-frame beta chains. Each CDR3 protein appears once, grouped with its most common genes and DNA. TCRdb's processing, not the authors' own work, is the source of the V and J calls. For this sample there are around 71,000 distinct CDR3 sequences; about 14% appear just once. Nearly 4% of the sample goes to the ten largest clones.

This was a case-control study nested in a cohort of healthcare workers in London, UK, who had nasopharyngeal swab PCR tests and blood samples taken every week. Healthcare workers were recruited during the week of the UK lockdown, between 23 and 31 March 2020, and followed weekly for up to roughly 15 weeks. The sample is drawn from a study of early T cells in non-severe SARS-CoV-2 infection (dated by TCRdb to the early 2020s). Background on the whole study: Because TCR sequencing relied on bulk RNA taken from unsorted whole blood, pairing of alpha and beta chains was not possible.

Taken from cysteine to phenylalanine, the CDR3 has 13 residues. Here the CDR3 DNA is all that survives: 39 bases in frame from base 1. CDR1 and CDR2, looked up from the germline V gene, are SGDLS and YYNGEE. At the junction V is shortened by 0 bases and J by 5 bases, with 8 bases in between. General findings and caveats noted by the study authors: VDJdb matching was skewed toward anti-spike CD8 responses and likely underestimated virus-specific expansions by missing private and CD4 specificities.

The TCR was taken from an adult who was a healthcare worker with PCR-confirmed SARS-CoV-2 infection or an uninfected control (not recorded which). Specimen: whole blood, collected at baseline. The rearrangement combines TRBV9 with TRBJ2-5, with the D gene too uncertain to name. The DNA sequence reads TGTGCCAGCAGCGTAGGGGGTGGCGAGACCCAGTACTTC. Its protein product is CASSVGGGETQYF.